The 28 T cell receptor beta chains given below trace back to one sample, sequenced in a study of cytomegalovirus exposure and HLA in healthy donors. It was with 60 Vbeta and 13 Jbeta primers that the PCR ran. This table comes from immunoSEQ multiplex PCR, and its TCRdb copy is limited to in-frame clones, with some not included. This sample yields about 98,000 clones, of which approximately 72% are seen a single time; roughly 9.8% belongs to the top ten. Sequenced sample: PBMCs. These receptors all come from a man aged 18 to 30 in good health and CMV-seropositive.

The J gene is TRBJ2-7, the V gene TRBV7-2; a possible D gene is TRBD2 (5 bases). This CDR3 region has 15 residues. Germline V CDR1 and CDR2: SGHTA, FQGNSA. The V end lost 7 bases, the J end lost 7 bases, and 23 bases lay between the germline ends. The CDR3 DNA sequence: TGTGCCAGCATTCTCTCCGAGGGCTCCTTACGGGAGCAGTACTTC. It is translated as CASILSEGSLREQYF.

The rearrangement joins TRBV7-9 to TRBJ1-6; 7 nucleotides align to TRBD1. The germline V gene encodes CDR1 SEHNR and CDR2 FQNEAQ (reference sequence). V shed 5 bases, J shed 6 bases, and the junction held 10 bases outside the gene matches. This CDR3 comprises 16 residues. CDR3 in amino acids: CASSQRGPGLNSPLHF. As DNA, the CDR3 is TGTGCCAGCAGCCAGAGGGGGCCGGGGCTTAATTCACCCCTCCACTTT. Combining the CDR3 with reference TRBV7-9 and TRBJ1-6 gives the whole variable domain DTGVSQNPRHKITKRGQNVTFRCDPISEHNRLYWYRQTLGQGPEFLTYFQNEAQLEKSRLLSDRFSAERPKGSFSTLEIQRTEQGDSAMYLCASSQRGPGLNSPLHFGNGTRLTVT.

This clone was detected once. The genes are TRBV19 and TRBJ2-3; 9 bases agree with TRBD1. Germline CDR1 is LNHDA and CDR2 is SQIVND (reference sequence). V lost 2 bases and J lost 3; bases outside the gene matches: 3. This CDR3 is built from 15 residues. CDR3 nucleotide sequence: TGTGCCAGTAGTATAAACAGGGGGCGAACAGATACGCAGTATTTT. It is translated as CASSINRGRTDTQYF.

Here the CDR3 reads CAWSRGTAYEQYF. The CDR3 DNA reads TGTGCCTGGAGTAGGGGGACCGCCTACGAGCAGTACTTC. The chain employs TRBV30 and TRBJ2-7; D might be TRBD1 (6 bases). The CDR3 length is 13 residues. Trimming took 2 bases from V and 2 from J, leaving 10 bases between them. Germline V gene lookup returns CDR1 GTSNPN and CDR2 SVGIG (reference sequence).

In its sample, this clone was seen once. This CDR3 reads CATDRGRGSPLHF. The CDR3 DNA follows: TGTGCCACCGACAGGGGGCGGGGATCACCCCTCCACTTT. The chain uses TRBV28 and TRBJ1-6; 10 nucleotides match TRBD1. Trimming cost V 10 bases and J 10 bases; bases outside gene matches: 7. Germline assignment: CDR1 MDHEN and CDR2 SYDVKM. This CDR3 spans 13 amino acids.

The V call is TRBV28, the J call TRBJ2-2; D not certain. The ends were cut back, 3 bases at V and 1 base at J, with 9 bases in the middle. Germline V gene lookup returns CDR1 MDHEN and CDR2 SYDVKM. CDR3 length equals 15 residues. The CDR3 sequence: CASSLQTGNTGELFF. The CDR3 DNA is TGTGCCAGCAGTTTGCAAACGGGGAACACCGGGGAGCTGTTTTTT.

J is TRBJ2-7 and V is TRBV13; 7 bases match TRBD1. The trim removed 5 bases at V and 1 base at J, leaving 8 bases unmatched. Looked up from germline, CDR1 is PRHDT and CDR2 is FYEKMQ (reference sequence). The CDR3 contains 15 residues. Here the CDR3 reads CASSVRTGQSYEQYF. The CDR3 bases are TGTGCCAGCAGCGTTAGGACAGGCCAATCCTACGAGCAGTACTTC.

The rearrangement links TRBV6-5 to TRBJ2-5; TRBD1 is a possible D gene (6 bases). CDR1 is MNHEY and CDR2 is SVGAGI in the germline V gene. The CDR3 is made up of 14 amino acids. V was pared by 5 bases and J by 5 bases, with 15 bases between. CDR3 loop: CASSLFRGGETQYF. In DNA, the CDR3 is TGTGCCAGCAGTCTCTTCAGGGGTGGGGAGACCCAGTACTTC.

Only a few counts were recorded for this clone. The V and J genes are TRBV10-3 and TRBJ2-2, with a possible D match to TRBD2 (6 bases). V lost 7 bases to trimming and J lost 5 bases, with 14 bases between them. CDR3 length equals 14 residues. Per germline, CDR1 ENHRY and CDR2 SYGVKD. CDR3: CAITPGGSTGELFF. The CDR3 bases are TGTGCCATCACCCCTGGGGGGAGTACCGGGGAGCTGTTTTTT.

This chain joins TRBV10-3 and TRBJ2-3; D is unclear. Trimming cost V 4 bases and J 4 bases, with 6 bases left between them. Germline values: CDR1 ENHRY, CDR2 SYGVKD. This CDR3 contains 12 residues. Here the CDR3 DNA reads TGTGCCATCAGTGGAGGCTCAGATACGCAGTATTTT. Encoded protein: CAISGGSDTQYF.

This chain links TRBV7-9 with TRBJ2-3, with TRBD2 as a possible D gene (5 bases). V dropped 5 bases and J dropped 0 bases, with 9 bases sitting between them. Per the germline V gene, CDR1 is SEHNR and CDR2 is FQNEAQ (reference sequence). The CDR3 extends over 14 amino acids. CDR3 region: CASSGSVSTDTQYF. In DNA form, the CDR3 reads TGTGCCAGCAGCGGTAGCGTAAGCACAGATACGCAGTATTTT.

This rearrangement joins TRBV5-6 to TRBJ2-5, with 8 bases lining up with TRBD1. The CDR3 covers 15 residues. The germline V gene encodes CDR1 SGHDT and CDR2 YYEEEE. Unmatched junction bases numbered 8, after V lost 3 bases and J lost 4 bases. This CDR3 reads CASSSPTGVSETQYF. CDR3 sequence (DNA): TGTGCCAGCAGCTCCCCGACAGGGGTGTCAGAGACCCAGTACTTC. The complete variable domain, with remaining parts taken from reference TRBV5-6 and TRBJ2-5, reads DAGVTQSPTHLIKTRGQQVTLRCSPKSGHDTVSWYQQALGQGPQFIFQYYEEEERQRGNFPDRFSGHQFPNYSSELNVNALLLGDSALYLCASSSPTGVSETQYFGPGTRLLVL.

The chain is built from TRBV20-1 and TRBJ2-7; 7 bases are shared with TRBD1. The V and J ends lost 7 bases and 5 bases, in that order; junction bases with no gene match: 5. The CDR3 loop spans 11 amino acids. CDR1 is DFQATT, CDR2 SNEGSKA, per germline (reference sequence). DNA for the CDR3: TGCAGTGTTTCACAGGGGAACGAGCAGTACTTC. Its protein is CSVSQGNEQYF.

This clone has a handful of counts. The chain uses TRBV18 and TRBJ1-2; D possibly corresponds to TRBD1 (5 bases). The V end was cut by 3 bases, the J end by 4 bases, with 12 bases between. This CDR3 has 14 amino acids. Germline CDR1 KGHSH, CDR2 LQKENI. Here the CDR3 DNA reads TGTGCCAGCTCACCCCGCAGGGAAGGCTATGGCTACACCTTC. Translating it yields CASSPRREGYGYTF.

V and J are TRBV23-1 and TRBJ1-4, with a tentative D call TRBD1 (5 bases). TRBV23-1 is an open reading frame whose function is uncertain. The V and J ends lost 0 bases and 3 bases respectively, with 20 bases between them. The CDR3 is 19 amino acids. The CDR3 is CASSQSSPLEGRSNEKLFF. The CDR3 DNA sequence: TGCGCCAGCAGTCAATCGTCCCCGCTGGAGGGGCGGTCTAATGAAAAACTGTTTTTT.

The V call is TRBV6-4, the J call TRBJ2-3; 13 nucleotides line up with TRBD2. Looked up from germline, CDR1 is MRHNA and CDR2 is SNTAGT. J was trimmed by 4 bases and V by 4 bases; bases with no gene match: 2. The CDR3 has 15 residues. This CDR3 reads CASSATSGGADTQYF. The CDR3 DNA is TGTGCCAGCAGTGCCACTAGCGGGGGGGCAGATACGCAGTATTTT.

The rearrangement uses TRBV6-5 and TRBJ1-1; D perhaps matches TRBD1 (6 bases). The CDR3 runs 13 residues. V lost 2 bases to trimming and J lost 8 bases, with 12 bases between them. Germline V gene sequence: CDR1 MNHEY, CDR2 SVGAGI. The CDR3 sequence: CASSYDQGLEAFF. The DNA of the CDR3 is TGTGCCAGCAGTTACGATCAGGGGTTGGAAGCTTTCTTT.

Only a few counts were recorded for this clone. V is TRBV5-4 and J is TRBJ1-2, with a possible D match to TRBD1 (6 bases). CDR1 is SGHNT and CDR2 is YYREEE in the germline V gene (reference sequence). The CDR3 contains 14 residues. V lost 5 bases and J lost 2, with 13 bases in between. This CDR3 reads CASRRPGQNYGYTF. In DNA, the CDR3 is TGTGCCAGCAGACGTCCCGGACAGAACTATGGCTACACCTTC.

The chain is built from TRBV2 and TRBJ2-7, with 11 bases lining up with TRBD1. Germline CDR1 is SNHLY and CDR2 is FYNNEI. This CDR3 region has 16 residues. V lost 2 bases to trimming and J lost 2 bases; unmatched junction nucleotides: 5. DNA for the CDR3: TGTGCCAGCAGTGAATGGACAGGGGGCAGACCCTACGAGCAGTACTTC. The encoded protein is CASSEWTGGRPYEQYF.

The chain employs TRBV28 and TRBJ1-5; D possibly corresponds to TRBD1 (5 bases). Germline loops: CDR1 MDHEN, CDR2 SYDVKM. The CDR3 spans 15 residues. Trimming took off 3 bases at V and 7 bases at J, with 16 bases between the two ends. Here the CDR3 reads CASSFRKGPGQPQHF. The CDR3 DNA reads TGTGCCAGCAGTTTTCGAAAGGGGCCCGGACAGCCCCAGCATTTT. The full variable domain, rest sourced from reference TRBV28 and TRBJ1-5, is DVKVTQSSRYLVKRTGEKVFLECVQDMDHENMFWYRQDPGLGLRLIYFSYDVKMKEKGDIPEGYSVSREKKERFSLILESASTNQTSMYLCASSFRKGPGQPQHFGDGTRLSIL.

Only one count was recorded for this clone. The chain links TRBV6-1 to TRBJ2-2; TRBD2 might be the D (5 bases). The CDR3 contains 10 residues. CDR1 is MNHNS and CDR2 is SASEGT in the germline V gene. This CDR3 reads CAAEAGELFF. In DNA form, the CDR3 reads TGTGCGGCGGAGGCCGGGGAGCTGTTTTTT.

This CDR3 reads CASRDSANTEAFF. Here the CDR3 DNA reads TGTGCCAGCAGGGACAGCGCTAACACTGAAGCTTTCTTT. The V and J genes are TRBV2 and TRBJ1-1; the D gene is possibly TRBD1 (6 bases). The CDR3 totals 13 residues. Germline-derived CDR1 and CDR2 are SNHLY and FYNNEI. Trimming removed 6 bases from V and 2 bases from J, with 10 bases in between.

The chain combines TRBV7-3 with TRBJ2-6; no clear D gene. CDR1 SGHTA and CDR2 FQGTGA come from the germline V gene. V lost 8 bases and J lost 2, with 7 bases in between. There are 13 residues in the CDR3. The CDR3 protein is CASDIPGANVLTF. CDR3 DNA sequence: TGTGCCAGCGACATCCCTGGGGCCAACGTCCTGACTTTC.

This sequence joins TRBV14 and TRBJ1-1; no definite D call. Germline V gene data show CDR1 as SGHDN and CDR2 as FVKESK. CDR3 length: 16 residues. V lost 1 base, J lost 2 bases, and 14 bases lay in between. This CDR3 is CASSQGRRGSNTEAFF. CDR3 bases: TGTGCCAGCAGCCAAGGCCGGCGGGGTTCAAACACTGAAGCTTTCTTT. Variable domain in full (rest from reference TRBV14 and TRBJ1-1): EAGVTQFPSHSVIEKGQTVTLRCDPISGHDNLYWYRRVMGKEIKFLLHFVKESKQDESGMPNNRFLAERTGGTYSTLKVQPAELEDSGVYFCASSQGRRGSNTEAFFGQGTRLTVV.

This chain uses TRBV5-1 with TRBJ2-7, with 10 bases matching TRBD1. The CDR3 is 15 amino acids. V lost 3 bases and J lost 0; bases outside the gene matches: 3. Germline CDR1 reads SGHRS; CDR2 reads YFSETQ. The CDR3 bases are TGCGCCAGCAGCTACGGACAGGGGGTCTCCTACGAGCAGTACTTC. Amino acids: CASSYGQGVSYEQYF.

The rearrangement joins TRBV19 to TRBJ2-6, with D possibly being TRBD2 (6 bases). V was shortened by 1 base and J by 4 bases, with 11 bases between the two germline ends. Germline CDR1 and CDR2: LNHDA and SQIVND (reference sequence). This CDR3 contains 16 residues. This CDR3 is CASSIGEVSGANVLTF. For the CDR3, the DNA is TGTGCCAGTAGTATAGGGGAGGTCTCCGGGGCCAACGTCCTGACTTTC.

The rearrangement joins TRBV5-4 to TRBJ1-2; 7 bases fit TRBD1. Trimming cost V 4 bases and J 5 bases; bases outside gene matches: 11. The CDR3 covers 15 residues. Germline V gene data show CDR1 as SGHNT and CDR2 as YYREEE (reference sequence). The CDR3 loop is CASSESGQWIYGYTF. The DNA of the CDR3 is TGTGCCAGCAGCGAATCGGGACAGTGGATTTATGGCTACACCTTC.

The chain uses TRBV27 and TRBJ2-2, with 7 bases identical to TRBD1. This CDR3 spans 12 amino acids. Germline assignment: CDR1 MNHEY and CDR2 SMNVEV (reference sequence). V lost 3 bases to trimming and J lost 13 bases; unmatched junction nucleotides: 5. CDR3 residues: CASSFGRGMLFF. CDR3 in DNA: TGTGCCAGCAGTTTCGGCAGGGGGATGCTGTTTTTT.